Below are 20 T cell receptor beta chains sequenced from a single sample in a study of CD8+ T cells in alopecia areata. Treatment in this sample: oral pan-JAK inhibitor, 5-10 mg twice daily. TCR sequencing used cDNA made by reverse transcription of extracted RNA. Profiling relied on immunoSEQ multiplex PCR, and the TCRdb table lists in-frame clones only, not all of them. The sample consists of 150,000 to 200,000 clones, more than 55% of them appearing once. Sample: CD4+ T cells sorted from blood, taken around week 50, from a patient treated with tofacitinib. These receptors were collected from a human donor with alopecia areata.

V usage is TRBV5-5 and J usage is TRBJ2-7; TRBD2 aligns across 7 bases. The CDR3 is made up of 13 amino acids. Germline values: CDR1 SGHKS, CDR2 YYEKEE (reference sequence). The trim removed 2 bases at V and 4 bases at J, leaving 3 bases unmatched. The CDR3 DNA reads as TGTGCCAGCAGCTTAGAGGGACTATACGAGCAGTACTTC. Translating it yields CASSLEGLYEQYF.

The rearrangement links TRBV11-2 to TRBJ1-1; D uncertain. CDR1 is SGHAT, CDR2 FQNNGV, per germline. There are 12 residues in the CDR3. Deletions cut 5 bases from V and 4 bases from J, with 8 bases between. The CDR3 bases are TGTGCCAGCAGCGAGAGAGGCACTGAAGCTTTCTTT. It yields the protein CASSERGTEAFF.

The chain recombines TRBV5-1 with TRBJ2-2; 10 bases are shared with TRBD2. The junction had 9 bases not matched to a gene; V was cut back by 3 bases and J by 4 bases. The CDR3 totals 17 residues. CDR1 and CDR2 (germline): SGHRS, YFSETQ. The CDR3 region is CASSSEGLAGVTGELFF. The CDR3, as DNA: TGCGCCAGCAGCTCCGAGGGGCTAGCGGGGGTCACCGGGGAGCTGTTTTTT. The whole variable domain, remainder taken from reference TRBV5-1 and TRBJ2-2, is KAGVTQTPRYLIKTRGQQVTLSCSPISGHRSVSWYQQTPGQGLQFLFEYFSETQRNKGNFPGRFSGRQFSNSRSEMNVSTLELGDSALYLCASSSEGLAGVTGELFFGEGSRLTVL.

On this clone: One end of the junction varies from germline; a read error may be responsible. This chain connects TRBV23-1 to TRBJ1-2; possibly TRBD1 for D (5 bases). TRBV23-1 is annotated as an ORF whose role is uncertain. CDR3 length equals 9 residues. CDR3 in amino acids: CASSPGHFF. Written as DNA, the CDR3 is TGCGCCAGCAGTCCCGGACATTTCTTC.

The chain uses TRBV27 and TRBJ1-2; D gene uncertain. The germline CDR1 and CDR2 sequences are MNHEY and SMNVEV (reference sequence). CDR3 length equals 14 residues. Trimming took 0 bases from V and 6 from J, leaving 11 bases between them. CDR3 DNA: TGTGCCAGCAGTTTATCTCCGGGTTTCAATGGCTACACCTTC. As protein: CASSLSPGFNGYTF.

The chain has TRBV29-1 and TRBJ2-5, with a possible D match to TRBD1 (5 bases). Germline-derived CDR1 and CDR2 are SQVTM and ANQGSEA. The V end lost 4 bases, the J end lost 4 bases, and 10 bases lay between the germline ends. The CDR3 loop spans 12 amino acids. The CDR3 loop is CSVVGVGETQYF. CDR3 sequence (DNA): TGCAGCGTTGTAGGGGTTGGAGAGACCCAGTACTTC.

The rearrangement joins TRBV30 to TRBJ1-2; a weak D match, TRBD1 (5 bases). Germline V gene sequence: CDR1 GTSNPN, CDR2 SVGIG (reference sequence). Trimming shortened V by 2 bases and J by 2 bases, and 9 bases separated the two germline ends. There are 13 residues in the CDR3. This CDR3 is CAWSWGENYGYTF. CDR3 coding DNA: TGTGCCTGGAGTTGGGGGGAGAACTATGGCTACACCTTC.

Remarks on this clone: Within the sample, other DNA sequences also encode this same CDR3. The chain carries TRBV2 and TRBJ2-7, with D possibly being TRBD1 (6 bases). Germline V gives CDR1 SNHLY, CDR2 FYNNEI. The CDR3 is 12 amino acids. Trimming stripped 4 bases from V and 2 bases from J, with 6 bases between. CDR3 residues: CASSGTAYEQYF. CDR3 bases: TGTGCCAGCAGTGGGACAGCCTACGAGCAGTACTTC.

V is TRBV4-2 and J is TRBJ1-2, with D perhaps TRBD1 (5 bases). The V gene lost 0 bases and the J gene lost 5 bases, with 16 bases spanning the gap. The germline V gene has CDR1 LGHNA and CDR2 YNFKEQ. The CDR3 loop spans 16 amino acids. The CDR3 spells CASSQDVGQGRYGYTF. The CDR3 DNA reads as TGTGCCAGCAGCCAAGACGTGGGTCAGGGACGGTATGGCTACACCTTC.

This clone was counted between two and nine times. The chain is built from TRBV7-2 and TRBJ2-1, with unresolved D. The V gene lost 2 bases and the J gene lost 10 bases, with 12 bases spanning the gap. Germline V lookup: CDR1 SGHTA, CDR2 FQGNSA. CDR3 length: 13 residues. CDR3 DNA: TGTGCCAGCAGCTTATCAGTTTCGAGGGAGCAGTTCTTC. Translation gives CASSLSVSREQFF.

The J gene is TRBJ1-3, the V gene TRBV29-1; D unclear. The CDR3 runs to 11 residues. Trimming left V 5 bases short and J 6 bases short, with 8 bases between. Germline CDR1 SQVTM, CDR2 ANQGSEA. Here the CDR3 DNA reads TGCAGCGTTCTACTAGTAAACACCATATATTTT. Protein product: CSVLLVNTIYF.

This clone showed up just a few times. The chain uses TRBV5-6 and TRBJ2-5, with 9 bases fitting TRBD1. Germline assignment: CDR1 SGHDT and CDR2 YYEEEE. The V and J ends lost 4 bases and 5 bases, in that order; junction bases with no gene match: 9. CDR3 length equals 15 residues. CDR3 DNA sequence: TGTGCCAGCAGCCCCGGGACAGGGTCACTCGAGACCCAGTACTTC. Encoded protein: CASSPGTGSLETQYF.

This sequence joins TRBV19 and TRBJ2-7, with D unclear. CDR1 and CDR2 (germline): LNHDA, SQIVND (reference sequence). V shed 8 bases and J shed 3 bases, with 11 bases lying between them. The length of the CDR3 is 12 residues. CDR3 in DNA: TGTGCCAGTGGTGCTAGTGGCTACGAGCAGTACTTC. Translated: CASGASGYEQYF.

Regarding this clone: Other nucleotide sequences in the sample specify the same CDR3. The rearrangement joins TRBV29-1 to TRBJ1-1; D remains unclear. Germline V lookup: CDR1 SQVTM, CDR2 ANQGSEA. The CDR3 covers 13 residues. V lost 6 bases and J lost 0, with 11 bases in between. CDR3 in amino acids: CSVERLMNTEAFF. The CDR3 nucleotides read TGCAGCGTCGAGAGGCTAATGAACACTGAAGCTTTCTTT.

V is TRBV7-2 and J is TRBJ1-6, with 7 bases aligning to TRBD1. The CDR3 covers 15 residues. CDR1 is SGHTA and CDR2 is FQGNSA in the germline V gene. V dropped 4 bases and J dropped 8; count of bases not matched to a gene: 8. CDR3 nucleotide sequence: TGTGCCAGCAGCTCGAACAGGGGCCCGGATTCACCCCTCCACTTT. Its translation: CASSSNRGPDSPLHF.

The chain recombines TRBV7-2 with TRBJ2-1; 9 positions match TRBD1. V lost 0 bases, J lost 13 bases, and 10 bases stayed unmatched. The CDR3 runs to 15 residues. CDR1 and CDR2 (germline): SGHTA, FQGNSA. The CDR3 spells CASSLASGQGLAQFF. The CDR3, as DNA: TGTGCCAGCAGCTTAGCATCGGGACAGGGTTTAGCACAGTTCTTC.

This clone has a single count. The rearrangement joins TRBV29-1 to TRBJ1-2; TRBD1 matches at 9 bases. Germline lookup yields CDR1 SQVTM and CDR2 ANQGSEA. The CDR3 runs 11 residues. V lost 7 bases to trimming and J lost 8 bases; unmatched junction nucleotides: 5. The CDR3 sequence: CSADRGSGYTF. The DNA for the CDR3 is TGCAGCGCAGACAGGGGGAGCGGCTACACCTTC.

The chain uses TRBV2 and TRBJ1-1; D uncertain. V was cut by 7 bases and J by 8 bases, with 20 bases left in between. CDR3 size: 14 residues. Germline CDR1 reads SNHLY; CDR2 reads FYNNEI. CDR3 in amino acids: CASNLRGRAWEAFF. The CDR3 nucleotides read TGTGCCAGCAACCTAAGAGGTCGGGCATGGGAAGCTTTCTTT.

The chain has TRBV29-1 and TRBJ2-1; 12 bases are shared with TRBD2. This CDR3 spans 15 amino acids. The ends lost 2 bases at V and 9 bases at J; junction bases unmatched: 8. Per germline, CDR1 SQVTM and CDR2 ANQGSEA. In DNA form, the CDR3 reads TGCAGCGTTGAATATCTAGCGGGGGGGCCTGGTGAGCAGTTCTTC. Protein sequence: CSVEYLAGGPGEQFF.

The chain recombines TRBV5-1 with TRBJ1-4; D might be TRBD1 (6 bases). This CDR3 has 13 amino acids. The germline gives CDR1 SGHRS, CDR2 YFSETQ. Trimming removed 4 bases at V and 10 bases at J, with 14 bases between. CDR3 sequence reads: CASSPGHPGKLFF. The CDR3 DNA is TGCGCCAGCAGCCCGGGACACCCCGGAAAACTGTTTTTT. Supplemented by reference TRBV5-1 and TRBJ1-4, the full variable domain reads KAGVTQTPRYLIKTRGQQVTLSCSPISGHRSVSWYQQTPGQGLQFLFEYFSETQRNKGNFPGRFSGRQFSNSRSEMNVSTLELGDSALYLCASSPGHPGKLFFGSGTQLSVL.